Reported below is one TCR beta chain. Its target is unknown. Sample time point: cycle 4 day 1 (C4D1), after 6 weeks of nivolumab. Relapse after autologous stem cell transplantation occurred in every patient, and brentuximab vedotin exposure varied. This sample was taken from a study of PD-1 blockade in classical Hodgkin lymphoma. Using immunoSEQ multiplex PCR, the repertoire was profiled, and TCRdb retains in-frame clones only, with some absent. The sample lists tens of thousands of clones; less than 95% were seen once. Study outcomes and limitations: Initiation of nivolumab under 1 year after ASCT led to exclusion of patients.

Sequenced material: peripheral blood mononuclear cells (PBMCs), taken before the fourth cycle of nivolumab. This sequence originates from a human donor with classical Hodgkin lymphoma.

CDR3 sequence (DNA): TGCAGCGTTTCAGACGGATTCAATGGCTACACCTTC. The encoded protein is CSVSDGFNGYTF. The genes are TRBV29-1 and TRBJ1-2, with no clear D. Trimming left V 5 bases short and J 6 bases short, with 13 bases between. Germline CDR1 is SQVTM and CDR2 is ANQGSEA. This CDR3 has 12 amino acids.